Each of the 8 T cell receptor beta chains below was sequenced from the same sample in a study of shared clonotypes between healthy human individuals. CD45RO negativity and positive selection for CCR7 defined naive CD8 cells, a population that excluded terminally differentiated effector memory CD45RA+ cells. Using immunoSEQ multiplex PCR, the repertoire was profiled, and TCRdb retains in-frame clones only, with some absent. Of nearly 2 million clones listed, about 95% were seen once; the top ten hold 1% to 1.5%. The sequenced material came from naive CD8+ T cells sorted from blood. These receptor sequences come from a man between 18 and 29 years old in good health.

This chain uses TRBV7-3 with TRBJ2-2; 9 bases line up with TRBD2. The CDR3 has 17 amino acids. The V segment lost 1 base and the J segment 6 bases; nucleotides outside the gene matches: 9. The germline V gene has CDR1 SGHTA and CDR2 FQGTGA. The CDR3, as DNA: TGTGCCAGCAGCTTAATTTCTACTAGCGGGTCCGCCGGGGAGCTGTTTTTT. Translation gives CASSLISTSGSAGELFF.

A single count supports this clone. J is TRBJ1-5 and V is TRBV19; D gene uncertain. This CDR3 comprises 15 residues. Trimming removed 0 bases from V and 0 bases from J, with 6 bases in between. Germline loops: CDR1 LNHDA, CDR2 SQIVND (reference sequence). In DNA form, the CDR3 reads TGTGCCAGTAGTATAGAGTCTAATAGCAATCAGCCCCAGCATTTT. It yields the protein CASSIESNSNQPQHF.

The chain joins TRBV7-8 to TRBJ2-1; 11 bases align to TRBD2. Germline trimming cut 2 bases from V and 4 bases from J; bases unmatched to any gene: 13. The germline CDR1 and CDR2 sequences are SGHVS and FQNEAQ. The CDR3 is 19 residues long. Here the CDR3 reads CASSLIVSTSGTHYNEQFF. The CDR3, as DNA: TGTGCCAGCAGCTTAATTGTCTCGACTAGCGGGACCCATTACAATGAGCAGTTCTTC.

The V gene is TRBV4-2, the J gene TRBJ2-5; perhaps TRBD1 as D (5 bases). V lost 0 bases and J lost 4, with 12 bases in between. Germline V gives CDR1 LGHNA, CDR2 YNFKEQ. The CDR3 has 15 residues. CDR3 sequence (DNA): TGTGCCAGCAGCCAAGATAAAGGGGTTAGAGAGACCCAGTACTTC. Residues: CASSQDKGVRETQYF.

The gene calls are TRBV6-6 and TRBJ2-7, with D perhaps assigned TRBD1 or TRBD2 (6 bases each). Germline CDR1 and CDR2: MNHNY and SVGAGI (reference sequence). V was trimmed by 5 bases and J by 5 bases, leaving 16 bases between them. The CDR3 length is 14 residues. The CDR3 spells CASSMLGGPNEQYF. The CDR3 DNA sequence: TGTGCCAGCAGTATGCTTGGGGGGCCCAACGAGCAGTACTTC.

The chain combines TRBV11-2 with TRBJ1-3, with D possibly TRBD1 on 6 matching bases. There are 17 residues in the CDR3. Per the germline V gene, CDR1 is SGHAT and CDR2 is FQNNGV. V lost 5 bases, J lost 4 bases, and 21 bases lay in between. The DNA of the CDR3 is TGTGCCAGCAGCCAGCTGCCCGAGGGGGTTCTAGGAAACACCATATATTTT. This gives the protein CASSQLPEGVLGNTIYF.

The rearrangement links TRBV27 to TRBJ2-2; D may match TRBD1 or TRBD2 (5 bases each). This CDR3 comprises 14 residues. Germline CDR1 MNHEY, CDR2 SMNVEV (reference sequence). Trimming stripped 4 bases from V and 6 bases from J, with 12 bases between. CDR3 sequence (DNA): TGTGCCAGCAGTTGGGGGATAGAGGCCGGGGAGCTGTTTTTT. This gives the protein CASSWGIEAGELFF.

The gene calls are TRBV10-1 and TRBJ2-3; TRBD2 might be the D (6 bases). The CDR3 contains 14 residues. Germline CDR1 is WNHNN and CDR2 is SYGVQD (reference sequence). With 2 bases removed from V and 6 bases from J, the gap between germline ends came to 12 bases. CDR3 sequence (DNA): TGCGCCAGCAGTGAGGATAGCGGACGGGATACGCAGTATTTT. This encodes CASSEDSGRDTQYF.